This TCR beta chain was sequenced during a study of TIL therapy for anti-PD-1-resistant metastatic lung cancer. Specified time point: pre-treatment sample, taken before nivolumab and TIL therapy. The libraries were made with immunoSEQ v3. Some clones are missing from TCRdb's copy, which holds only in-frame ones; the method was immunoSEQ multiplex PCR. This table holds tens of thousands of clones, 60% to 85% found once. The CDR3 runs to 15 residues. CDR1 is SGDLS, CDR2 YYNGEE, per germline. After removal of 0 bases from V and 4 bases from J, the junction contained 6 bases not matched to a gene. The chain has TRBV9 and TRBJ2-5, with TRBD1 matching over 7 bases. The sample in question was blood, obtained at baseline. This TCR was recovered from a person between 25 and 79 years old with non-small cell lung cancer. CDR3 amino acids: CASSVAGQLTETQYF. The CDR3 bases are TGTGCCAGCAGCGTAGCGGGACAGCTGACAGAGACCCAGTACTTC.